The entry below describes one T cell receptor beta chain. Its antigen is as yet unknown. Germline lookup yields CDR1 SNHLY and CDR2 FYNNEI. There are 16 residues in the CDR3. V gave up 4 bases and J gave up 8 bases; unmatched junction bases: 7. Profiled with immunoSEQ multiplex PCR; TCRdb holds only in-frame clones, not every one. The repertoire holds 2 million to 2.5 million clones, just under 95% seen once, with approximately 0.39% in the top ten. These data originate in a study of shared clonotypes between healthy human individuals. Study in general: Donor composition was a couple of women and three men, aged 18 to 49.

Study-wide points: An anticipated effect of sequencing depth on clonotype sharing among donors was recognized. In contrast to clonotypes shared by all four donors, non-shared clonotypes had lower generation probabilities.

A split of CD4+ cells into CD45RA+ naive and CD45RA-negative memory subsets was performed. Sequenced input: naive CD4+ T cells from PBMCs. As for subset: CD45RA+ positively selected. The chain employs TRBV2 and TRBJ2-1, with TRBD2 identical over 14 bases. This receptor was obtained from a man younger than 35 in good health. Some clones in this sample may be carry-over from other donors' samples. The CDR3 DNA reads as TGTGCCAGCAGTGTTGGGACTAGCGGGAGTTCTGATGAGCAGTTCTTC. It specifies CASSVGTSGSSDEQFF.